The rows below give T cell receptor beta chains drawn from one sample of a study of metastatic and nonmetastatic thyroid tumors. With MiXCR, TCRdb reprocessed the PCR reads. Of 24,000 or so clones listed, roughly 13% are singletons. Sequencing was done on a sample of blood. These receptors originate from a female donor with papillary thyroid cancer or a benign thyroid nodule (not recorded which). Some clones in this sample may be carry-over from other donors' samples. CDR3s include the opening cysteine and the closing phenylalanine or tryptophan. D genes are given only for firm matches. Expanded clones are given a class, and other clones once, few, many or no size at all.

abundance	d_gene	v_gene	j_gene	CDR3nt	CDR3aa
many	TRBD1	TRBV30	TRBJ1-1	TGTGCCTGGATGCGACAGGGTTGGTACACTGAAGCTTTCTTT	CAWMRQGWYTEAFF
many	NA	TRBV19	TRBJ1-6	TGTGCCAGTAGTAATCTCAGCAGCTCCTATAATTCACCCCTCCACTTT	CASSNLSSSYNSPLHF
many	NA	TRBV7-2	TRBJ2-7	TGTGCCAGCAGCTTAATGGAGGGGTTAGGCGAGCAGTACTTC	CASSLMEGLGEQYF
NA	TRBD2	TRBV7-7	TRBJ2-7	TGTTCTAGCAGCTTAGCGGGGAGGTACGAGCAGTACTTC	CSSSLAGRYEQYF
many	TRBD2	TRBV3-1	TRBJ2-1	TGTGCCAGCAGCCCAATAGCGGGAGGGGATGAGCAGTTCTTC	CASSPIAGGDEQFF
many	NA	TRBV6-1	TRBJ2-2	TGTGCCAGCAGGTTACAGGGCGCCGGGGAGCTGTTTTTT	CASRLQGAGELFF
few	TRBD2	TRBV28	TRBJ2-7	TGTGCCAGCAGTTTTACTAGCGGGAGTTGCTACGAGCAGTACTTC	CASSFTSGSCYEQYF
many	TRBD1	TRBV12-3/TRBV12-4	TRBJ2-5	TGTGCCAGCGGATGGACAGGCCAAGAGACCCAGTACTTC	CASGWTGQETQYF
medium-sized	TRBD2	TRBV24-1	TRBJ2-3	TGTGCCACCAGTGATGGTACTAGCGGGCGAACAGATACGCAGTATTTT	CATSDGTSGRTDTQYF
many	NA	TRBV6-2/TRBV6-3	TRBJ2-5	TGTGCCGGCAGGCCGGGTGGCGTTGAGACCCAGTACTTC	CAGRPGGVETQYF
many	NA	TRBV24-1	TRBJ2-7	TGTGCCACCAGTGATTCAGACAGGAGGGAGCAGTACTTC	CATSDSDRREQYF
many	NA	TRBV7-6	TRBJ2-1	TGTGCCAGCAGCCCCACCGCGGGGACCGCCTACAATGAGCAGTTCTTC	CASSPTAGTAYNEQFF
many	NA	TRBV20-1	TRBJ1-5	TGCAGTGCTGAGGTCGCGGTAGGTCAGCCCCAGCATTTT	CSAEVAVGQPQHF
NA	NA	TRBV20-1	TRBJ1-6	TGCAGCTCCCCACACGGGTCAAATTCACGCCTCCACTTT	CSSPHGSNSRLHF
many	NA	TRBV6-1	TRBJ1-2	TGTGCCAGCGCGGGAGTTTCCTCTAACTATGGCTACACCTTC	CASAGVSSNYGYTF
many	NA	TRBV6-1	TRBJ1-1	TGTGCCAGCAGGGAGGGCACCGAATCGGCTGAAGCTTTCTTT	CASREGTESAEAFF
NA	NA	TRBV9	TRBJ2-2	TGTGCCAGCAGCGTAGTTGGGAACACCGGGGAGCTGTTTTTT	CASSVVGNTGELFF
many	NA	TRBV27	TRBJ1-1	TGTGCCAGCAGCTTGGATGGACCGAGCGGAACTGAAGCTTTCTTT	CASSLDGPSGTEAFF
NA	TRBD2	TRBV9	TRBJ2-7	TGTGCCAGCAGCGTTCTAGCGGTCTCCTACGAGCAGTACTTC	CASSVLAVSYEQYF
many	TRBD1	TRBV6-1	TRBJ1-2	TGTGCCAGCACCCAGCAGCAGGGGGCTGGTGGCTACACCTTC	CASTQQQGAGGYTF
medium-sized	TRBD2	TRBV7-8	TRBJ2-5	TGTGCCAGCAGCTTGTGGCTCCTAGCGGGAGGGGAGACCCAGTACTTC	CASSLWLLAGGETQYF
many	NA	TRBV6-2/TRBV6-3	TRBJ1-5	TGTGCCAGCAGTCTGACAGATCAGCCCCAGCATTTT	CASSLTDQPQHF
many	NA	TRBV20-1	TRBJ2-5	TGCAGTGCCCGGACCTGGGTCGAGACCCAGTACTTC	CSARTWVETQYF
many	NA	TRBV2	TRBJ2-7	TGTGCCAGCAGATTACAGGGTCGACAGTACTTC	CASRLQGRQYF
many	NA	TRBV6-1	TRBJ2-7	TGTGCCAGCAGTGATTGGATTCCGGACGAGCAGTACTTC	CASSDWIPDEQYF
many	TRBD2	TRBV20-1	TRBJ2-1	TGCAGTGCGAACCGACTAGCGGGAGGATCCTACAATGAGCAGTTCTTC	CSANRLAGGSYNEQFF
many	TRBD1	TRBV5-1	TRBJ2-2	TGCGCCAGCAGTGGAAAACCCGGGACAGGGCTTAACCGGAACACCGGGGAGCTGTTTTTT	CASSGKPGTGLNRNTGELFF
many	TRBD2	TRBV6-1	TRBJ2-2	TGTGCCAGCAGGGACGGGACTAGCGGAGCTTGGGGGGAGCTGTTTTTT	CASRDGTSGAWGELFF
NA	NA	TRBV20-1	TRBJ2-7	TGCAGTGCTCAGGACAGTACCTACGAGCAGTACTTC	CSAQDSTYEQYF
many	TRBD1	TRBV29-1	TRBJ1-1	TGCAGCGTTGAACTGGGACAGGGGACTTTCTTT	CSVELGQGTFF
many	NA	TRBV30	TRBJ1-1	TGTGCCTGCAGGGATCCCCTGAACACTGAAGCTTTCTTT	CACRDPLNTEAFF
NA	TRBD2	TRBV5-1	TRBJ2-2	TGCGCCAGCAGCTCGACTAGCGGGAGGGCAACCGGGGAGCTGTTTTTT	CASSSTSGRATGELFF
few	TRBD2	TRBV27	TRBJ2-7	TGTGCCAGCAATTCTCCCCCGGGGAGGGGCACCTACGAGCAGTACTTC	CASNSPPGRGTYEQYF
many	NA	TRBV3-1	TRBJ1-3	TGTGCCAGCCGGAGCTCTGGAAACACCATATATTTT	CASRSSGNTIYF
many	TRBD1	TRBV2	TRBJ2-5	TGTGCCAGCAGTGCCCAGGGGGTGGGTGGCGAGACCCAGTACTTC	CASSAQGVGGETQYF
many	NA	TRBV6-1	TRBJ2-2	TGTGCCAGCACTTCCGGGATTACAGAGAACACCGGGGAGCTGTTTTTT	CASTSGITENTGELFF
many	TRBD2	TRBV10-3	TRBJ2-1	TGTGCCATCAGTGAGGGTCTAGCGGGAGTCGATGAGCAGTTCTTC	CAISEGLAGVDEQFF
many	NA	TRBV5-4	TRBJ1-4	TGTGCCAGCAGCGTCCGGGCGAATGAAAAACTGTTTTTT	CASSVRANEKLFF
many	TRBD1	TRBV30	TRBJ2-1	TGTGCCTGGAGGAGGGGGCAGGACGACCACAATGAGCAGTTCTTC	CAWRRGQDDHNEQFF
many	NA	TRBV24-1	TRBJ2-2	TGTGCCACCAGTGCCCGACTAGGGTCTGCTGGCGGGGAGCTGTTTTTT	CATSARLGSAGGELFF
many	NA	TRBV4-1	TRBJ2-1	TGCGCCAGCAGCCTGACCCGGGCCCAGGGAGAGGAGCAGTTCTTC	CASSLTRAQGEEQFF
many	NA	TRBV27	TRBJ1-6	TGTGCCAGCAGTTTATCTTCTTGGGGGAGAGGTTCACCCCTCCACTTT	CASSLSSWGRGSPLHF
many	TRBD1	TRBV3-1	TRBJ1-4	TGTGCCAGCAGCACACGGACAGGGTTCGAAAAACTGTTTTTT	CASSTRTGFEKLFF
many	NA	TRBV6-1	TRBJ2-1	TGTGCCAGCAGTGATTGGATAGCTATCTCCTACAATGAGCAGTTCTTC	CASSDWIAISYNEQFF
many	TRBD2	TRBV2	TRBJ2-2	TGTGCCAGCAGTCCCACTAGCGGGATGAACACCGGGGAGCTGTTTTTT	CASSPTSGMNTGELFF
NA	NA	TRBV6-1	TRBJ2-3	TGTGCCAGCCTAAAATGGGACCGACCCGATACGCAGTATTTT	CASLKWDRPDTQYF
many	NA	TRBV27	TRBJ2-5	TGTGCCAGCAGTTTATCGGGGAGGGGGCGAGAGACCCAGTACTTC	CASSLSGRGRETQYF
many	NA	TRBV7-2	TRBJ2-3	TGTGCCAGCAGCTTTGGTGGTACAGATACGCAGTATTTT	CASSFGGTDTQYF
many	NA	TRBV5-5	TRBJ1-3	TGTGCCAGCCGCGGATTTGGAAACACCATATATTTT	CASRGFGNTIYF
many	NA	TRBV7-3	TRBJ2-5	TGTGCCAGCAGCCGAATGAGGGAAGAGACCCAGTACTTC	CASSRMREETQYF
many	TRBD1	TRBV27	TRBJ1-2	TGTGCCAGCCTACCTAAGCAGGGGGGCACCTATGGCTACACCTTC	CASLPKQGGTYGYTF
many	NA	TRBV28	TRBJ2-7	TGTGCCAGCAGTGCGGGCCTCGACGAGCAGTACTTC	CASSAGLDEQYF
many	NA	TRBV12-3/TRBV12-4	TRBJ2-1	TGTGCCAGCAGTTTAGGCAATGAGCAGTTCTTC	CASSLGNEQFF
many	TRBD2	TRBV5-5	TRBJ2-1	TGTGCCAGCAGTAACCCGGCTAGCGGGTACAATGAGCAGTTCTTC	CASSNPASGYNEQFF